The clone carrying this T cell receptor beta chain was seen more than once but under ten times. The entry originates in a study of T cell changes during pregnancy in multiple sclerosis. The method was immunoSEQ multiplex PCR; TCRdb's version includes in-frame clones alone and lacks a portion of them. The data contain fewer than 30,000 clones, approximately 89% of them seen just once; the ten biggest clones take up 16%. From germline, CDR1 is SGDLS and CDR2 YYNGEE. V shed 3 bases, J shed 3 bases, and the junction held 9 bases outside the gene matches. The CDR3 consists of 16 residues. The sample in question was CD8+ T cells from peripheral blood mononuclear cells, obtained in the second trimester of pregnancy. V is TRBV9 and J is TRBJ2-3; 8 bases fit TRBD2. The sequence was obtained from a female donor with multiple sclerosis, enrolled in a pregnancy study. CDR3 nucleotide sequence: TGTGCCAGCAGCGGAGTAGGAGCGGGAGAGACAGATACGCAGTATTTT. The encoded protein is CASSGVGAGETDTQYF. The full variable domain, its missing parts supplied by reference TRBV9 and TRBJ2-3, is DSGVTQTPKHLITATGQRVTLRCSPRSGDLSVYWYQQSLDQGLQFLIQYYNGEERAKGNILERFSAQQFPDLHSELNLSSLELGDSALYFCASSGVGAGETDTQYFGPGTRLTVL.